A selection of T cell receptor beta chains follows, all from one sample in a study of cytomegalovirus exposure and HLA in healthy donors. Profiled with immunoSEQ multiplex PCR; TCRdb holds only in-frame clones, not every one. The sample consists of tens of thousands of clones, 65% to 85% of them appearing once. Sequences were obtained from PBMCs. These receptors were taken from a woman in her 50s in good health and CMV-seronegative. Each CDR3 is given with its conserved first and last residue. The D gene is left open where the match is weak. Only some rows state a clone size, as once, few, many or a class for expanded clones.

size,length,J,D,V,DNA,CDR3
once,14,TRBJ1-6,NA,TRBV25-1,TGTGCCAGCAGCCAAGAGACAGATAATTCACCCCTCCACTTT,CASSQETDNSPLHF
NA,14,TRBJ2-2,TRBD1,TRBV10-3,TGTGCCACCACGACAGGGCCCAACACCGGGGAGCTGTTTTTT,CATTTGPNTGELFF
few,15,TRBJ2-1,NA,TRBV7-7,TGTGCTAGCAGCGCCCTCGGGGGGCCTTACAATGAGCAGTTCTTC,CASSALGGPYNEQFF
NA,14,TRBJ2-7,NA,TRBV13,TGTGCCAGCAGCTTATCCGGGAGTAGCTACGAGCAGTACTTC,CASSLSGSSYEQYF
NA,18,TRBJ1-1,NA,TRBV19,TGTGCCAGTAGTGGGGCCTCCGGATACTCATTATTGAACACTGAAGCTTTCTTT,CASSGASGYSLLNTEAFF
NA,14,TRBJ2-1,NA,TRBV4-1,TGCGCCAGCAGCCAAGCGGGAAAGGGTGATGAGCAGTTCTTC,CASSQAGKGDEQFF
NA,18,TRBJ2-7,TRBD2,TRBV27,TGTGCCAGCAGTTCCTCCGGGACTAGCGGGATCGGCCCAGACGAGCAGTACTTC,CASSSSGTSGIGPDEQYF
medium-sized,14,TRBJ1-1,TRBD1,TRBV7-3,TGTGCCAGCAGCCTGACAGGGGGCGGCACTGAAGCTTTCTTT,CASSLTGGGTEAFF
few,14,TRBJ2-7,TRBD2,TRBV10-3,TGTGCCATCATTCGCGGAGCGGGAGAATACGAGCAGTACTTC,CAIIRGAGEYEQYF
once,13,TRBJ2-1,NA,TRBV4-1,TGCGCCAGCAGCCCTCTGGGCATTAGTGAGCAGTTCTTC,CASSPLGISEQFF
once,15,TRBJ1-3,NA,TRBV6-5,TGTGCCAGCAGCGACAGGCGGGCTTCTGGAAACACCATATATTTT,CASSDRRASGNTIYF
NA,14,TRBJ1-6,TRBD1,TRBV12-5,TGTGCTAGCGCCCCGGGACAGTTTAATTCACCCCTCCACTTT,CASAPGQFNSPLHF
NA,14,TRBJ2-2,NA,TRBV29-1,TGCAGCGTTCATCGGGGAGCGAACACCGGGGAGCTGTTTTTT,CSVHRGANTGELFF
NA,13,TRBJ1-1,TRBD1,TRBV19,TGTGCCAGTAGGGACAGGGAGCTCACTGAAGCTTTCTTT,CASRDRELTEAFF
few,13,TRBJ1-1,NA,TRBV7-3,TGTGCCAGCAGCTTGCGAGCGAACACTGAAGCTTTCTTT,CASSLRANTEAFF
NA,15,TRBJ2-1,TRBD2,TRBV7-2,TGTGCCAGCAGCTTAGGACTAGCGGGCTACAATGAGCAGTTCTTC,CASSLGLAGYNEQFF
NA,13,TRBJ2-1,NA,TRBV7-3,TGTGCCAGCAGCCCCGGGTCGGACAATGAGCAGTTCTTC,CASSPGSDNEQFF
NA,15,TRBJ2-1,TRBD2,TRBV6-4,TGTGCCAGCGCTTTAGCGGGGGGATCCTACAATGAGCAGTTCTTC,CASALAGGSYNEQFF
NA,14,TRBJ1-2,TRBD1,TRBV27,TGTGCCAGCGCATACAGGGGGAACAACTATGGCTACACCTTC,CASAYRGNNYGYTF
NA,13,TRBJ1-2,NA,TRBV6-1,TGTGCCAGCAGTGATACGGTTAACTATGGCTACACCTTC,CASSDTVNYGYTF
NA,14,TRBJ1-1,TRBD1,TRBV18,TGTGCCAGCTCTCTACTTAGGGACAGCACTGAAGCTTTCTTT,CASSLLRDSTEAFF
NA,14,TRBJ1-3,NA,TRBV28,TGTGCCAGCACCTCAAGGAGCTCTGGAAACACCATATATTTT,CASTSRSSGNTIYF
NA,19,TRBJ2-1,TRBD1,TRBV10-3,TGTGCCATCAAGGGACAGGGGGCGACCCTACGATCAACCTACAATGAGCAGTTCTTC,CAIKGQGATLRSTYNEQFF
NA,15,TRBJ2-7,NA,TRBV4-1,TGCGCCAGCAGCCAGGAGGGGGCGCCGGCCTACGAGCAGTACTTC,CASSQEGAPAYEQYF
NA,13,TRBJ2-5,TRBD1,TRBV25-1,TGTGCCAGCAGGAGGACAGGGGTAGAGACCCAGTACTTC,CASRRTGVETQYF
NA,13,TRBJ2-2,NA,TRBV15,TGTGCCACCAGCCCGCCACTCACCGGGGAGCTGTTTTTT,CATSPPLTGELFF
NA,14,TRBJ2-3,TRBD1,TRBV7-9,TGTGCCAGCAGCTTCCGAAGGGGGCCTGATACGCAGTATTTT,CASSFRRGPDTQYF
NA,12,TRBJ1-4,NA,TRBV6-5,TGTGCCAGCAGTTCACTGGAGGGAAAACTGTTTTTT,CASSSLEGKLFF
NA,16,TRBJ2-2,NA,TRBV5-5,TGTGCCAGCAACACCGACGGGAGTACCGACACCGGGGAGCTGTTTTTT,CASNTDGSTDTGELFF
NA,16,TRBJ1-5,TRBD1,TRBV6-4,TGTGCCAGCAGTGACACGGGACAGGTTAGCAATCAGCCCCAGCATTTT,CASSDTGQVSNQPQHF
NA,15,TRBJ2-7,NA,TRBV18,TGTGCCAGCTCACCACCTAGCGGTCCATCCTACGAGCAGTACTTC,CASSPPSGPSYEQYF
NA,15,TRBJ2-1,NA,TRBV19,TGTGCCAGTAGTTCTATGGACAGTTCCTACAATGAGCAGTTCTTC,CASSSMDSSYNEQFF
NA,17,TRBJ2-2,TRBD2,TRBV10-3,TGTGCCATCAGTGAGACTCTAACTAGCGTTCGGACCGGGGAGCTGTTTTTT,CAISETLTSVRTGELFF
NA,16,TRBJ1-2,NA,TRBV4-2,TGTGCCAGCAGCCAAGATTTACGGCAGCAGGCCTATGGCTACACCTTC,CASSQDLRQQAYGYTF
NA,18,TRBJ2-5,TRBD2,TRBV12-5,TGTGCTAGTGGACCGGGACGGTCGGCGGGAGGGCTGGGGGAGACCCAGTACTTC,CASGPGRSAGGLGETQYF
NA,15,TRBJ2-7,NA,TRBV6-6,TGTGCCAGCAGTTACGCCCAGGCCAGGGCCTACGAGCAGTACTTC,CASSYAQARAYEQYF
once,16,TRBJ2-2,TRBD2,TRBV28,TGTGCCAGCACCCGAGCGGGGGACGCGAACACCGGGGAGCTGTTTTTT,CASTRAGDANTGELFF
NA,13,TRBJ2-7,TRBD1,TRBV9,TGTGCCAGCAGCCGGGACAGAGGCTACGAGCAGTACTTC,CASSRDRGYEQYF
NA,14,TRBJ2-1,TRBD2,TRBV2,TGTGCCAGAGTAGCGGGGCTTCCCTACAATGAGCAGTTCTTC,CARVAGLPYNEQFF
NA,10,TRBJ2-5,NA,TRBV28,TGTGCCAGCAGTCAGGAGACCCAGTACTTC,CASSQETQYF
few,14,TRBJ2-3,NA,TRBV30,TGTGCCTGGAGTGTAGGGGGTTGGACAGATACGCAGTATTTT,CAWSVGGWTDTQYF
NA,15,TRBJ1-6,TRBD1,TRBV7-8,TGTGCCAGCAGCTTAGAAGACAGGGGTGGGTCACCCCTCCACTTT,CASSLEDRGGSPLHF